Included here is one TCR beta chain sequence, with context. The data were taken from a study of cytomegalovirus exposure and HLA in healthy donors. The CDR3 contains 15 residues. CDR1 and CDR2 from the germline V gene are SGHRS and YFSETQ. The V gene end was trimmed by 4 bases and the J gene end by 9 bases; junction bases not matched to a gene: 9. PCR primers comprised 60 Vbeta and 13 Jbeta primers. Repertoires were generated with immunoSEQ multiplex PCR, while TCRdb's copy carries only in-frame clones and drops some. Its clone listing holds 49,000 or so clones. Sequencing used PBMCs. The sequence came from a man aged 35 to 55 in good health and CMV-seropositive. The rearrangement links TRBV5-1 to TRBJ2-1, with 11 bases identical to TRBD1. CDR3 loop: CASSPGTGGIGEQFF. CDR3 nucleotides: TGCGCCAGCAGCCCTGGGACAGGGGGAATAGGTGAGCAGTTCTTC. The full variable domain, its missing parts supplied by reference TRBV5-1 and TRBJ2-1, is KAGVTQTPRYLIKTRGQQVTLSCSPISGHRSVSWYQQTPGQGLQFLFEYFSETQRNKGNFPGRFSGRQFSNSRSEMNVSTLELGDSALYLCASSPGTGGIGEQFFGPGTRLTVL.